This entry lists 21 T cell receptor beta chains sequenced from one sample in a study of identical twins. TCRdb re-analysed the 5' RACE reads in MiXCR, keeping a single row per CDR3 protein. The table records roughly 540,000 distinct CDR3 sequences, about 20% of them present only once. This same sample was also part of a study on T cells expressing NK-cell markers.

Sequencing was carried out using CD4+ T cells sorted from blood. The receptors derive from a woman between 18 and 29 years old in good health.

A few counts support this clonotype. The CDR3 loop reads CASSLNPAGETQYF. CDR3 sequence (DNA): TGTGCCAGCAGCCTCAACCCCGCGGGGGAGACCCAGTACTTC. The genes are TRBV7-2 and TRBJ2-5; a weak D match, TRBD2 (6 bases). Deletions cut 5 bases from V and 5 bases from J, with 15 bases between. The CDR3 consists of 14 residues. Germline CDR1 SGHTA, CDR2 FQGNSA.

The rearrangement links TRBV4-1 to TRBJ2-7, with 10 bases aligning to TRBD1. Germline values: CDR1 MGHRA, CDR2 YSYEKL. The junction had 9 bases not matched to a gene; V was cut back by 4 bases and J by 3 bases. CDR3 length equals 16 residues. The CDR3 DNA follows: TGCGCCAGCAGCCGTCTGGCGGGACAGGGGATCTACGAGCAGTACTTC. Residues: CASSRLAGQGIYEQYF.

The sample holds one count of this clonotype. This may stem from a read error, because a much larger clone lies one nucleotide away. The chain is built from TRBV3-1 and TRBJ2-7; D is tentatively TRBD1 or TRBD2 (5 bases each). The CDR3 loop spans 14 amino acids. V was shortened by 4 bases and J by 0 bases, with 10 bases between the two germline ends. Germline V gives CDR1 LGHDT, CDR2 YNNKEL (reference sequence). The DNA of the CDR3 is TGTGCCAGCAGCCCCCGGGACGGCTCCTACGAGCAGTACTTC. It specifies CASSPRDGSYEQYF.

This clonotype occurred a few times. The chain recombines TRBV2 with TRBJ2-1; TRBD2 matches 9 bases. This CDR3 spans 14 amino acids. V lost 5 bases to trimming and J lost 7 bases; unmatched junction nucleotides: 6. CDR1 is SNHLY and CDR2 is FYNNEI in the germline V gene. CDR3 DNA sequence: TGTGCCAGCAGTATAGCGGGAGTATCGAATGAGCAGTTCTTC. Amino acids: CASSIAGVSNEQFF.

This chain connects TRBV5-1 to TRBJ2-5; TRBD1 aligns across 9 bases. There are 16 residues in the CDR3. J was trimmed by 5 bases and V by 3 bases; bases with no gene match: 11. Germline values: CDR1 SGHRS, CDR2 YFSETQ. CDR3 sequence: CASSYLQQGAGETQYF. As DNA, the CDR3 is TGCGCCAGCAGCTACCTACAACAGGGGGCAGGGGAGACCCAGTACTTC.

In its sample, this clonotype was seen a few times. J is TRBJ1-3 and V is TRBV29-1; the match to TRBD1 covers 9 bases. In germline, CDR1 is SQVTM, CDR2 ANQGSEA. The CDR3 is 13 amino acids. The junction had 5 bases not matched to a gene; V was cut back by 7 bases and J by 4 bases. In DNA, the CDR3 is TGCAGCGCCGGGACAGGGATCGGAAACACCATATATTTT. Its protein product is CSAGTGIGNTIYF.

This clonotype occurred a few times. The chain couples TRBV4-1 to TRBJ2-7; D ambiguous. The V end lost 1 base, the J end lost 0 bases, and 10 bases lay between the germline ends. Germline V gene lookup returns CDR1 MGHRA and CDR2 YSYEKL. CDR3 length: 15 residues. The CDR3 region is CASSQVVQSSYEQYF. In DNA, the CDR3 is TGCGCCAGCAGCCAAGTGGTCCAGAGCTCCTACGAGCAGTACTTC.

The V and J genes are TRBV5-1 and TRBJ2-5; 10 bases align to TRBD2. The germline V gene has CDR1 SGHRS and CDR2 YFSETQ. After removal of 1 base from V and 5 bases from J, the junction contained 2 bases not matched to a gene. The CDR3 spans 14 residues. Written as DNA, the CDR3 is TGCGCCAGCAGCTTGAGCGGGAGGGAGGAGACCCAGTACTTC. It translates to CASSLSGREETQYF. Complete variable domain (other parts from reference TRBV5-1 and TRBJ2-5): KAGVTQTPRYLIKTRGQQVTLSCSPISGHRSVSWYQQTPGQGLQFLFEYFSETQRNKGNFPGRFSGRQFSNSRSEMNVSTLELGDSALYLCASSLSGREETQYFGPGTRLLVL.

The rearrangement uses TRBV20-1 and TRBJ1-5; TRBD1 matches at 9 bases. After removal of 2 bases from V and 5 bases from J, the junction contained 4 bases not matched to a gene. CDR3 length: 14 amino acids. CDR1 and CDR2 from the germline V gene are DFQATT and SNEGSKA (reference sequence). For the CDR3, the DNA is TGCAGTGCTAGAAGACAGGGGGAGCATCAGCCCCAGCATTTT. This codes for CSARRQGEHQPQHF.

Written as DNA, the CDR3 is TGTGCCAGCAGCTTGGTTCTAGCGGCCCAATCGGATACGCAGTATTTT. Its translation is CASSLVLAAQSDTQYF. The chain has TRBV5-4 and TRBJ2-3; 7 bases match TRBD2. Germline-derived CDR1 and CDR2 are SGHNT and YYREEE (reference sequence). The CDR3 spans 16 residues. The V segment lost 0 bases and the J segment 6 bases; nucleotides outside the gene matches: 10. Drawing the rest from reference TRBV5-4 and TRBJ2-3, the complete variable domain is ETGVTQSPTHLIKTRGQQVTLRCSSQSGHNTVSWYQQALGQGPQFIFQYYREEENGRGNFPPRFSGLQFPNYSSELNVNALELDDSALYLCASSLVLAAQSDTQYFGPGTRLTVL.

This clonotype occurred many times. The V gene is TRBV13, the J gene TRBJ2-7, with 8 bases aligning to TRBD2. The CDR3 runs 14 residues. V lost 5 bases and J lost 5; bases outside the gene matches: 8. CDR1 is PRHDT, CDR2 FYEKMQ, per germline (reference sequence). CDR3 region: CASSPPSGSHEQYF. CDR3 nucleotide sequence: TGTGCCAGCAGCCCACCAAGCGGGAGCCACGAGCAGTACTTC.

This clonotype has just a few counts. One junction end disagrees with the germline gene, perhaps due to a read error. The chain links TRBV7-7 to TRBJ2-1, with 12 bases lining up with TRBD2. The CDR3 length is 16 residues. Per germline, CDR1 SSHAT and CDR2 FNYEAQ (reference sequence). The CDR3 loop reads CASSSRASGGASEQFF. The CDR3 DNA sequence: TGTGCTAGCAGCTCAAGAGCTAGCGGGGGGGCGAGTGAGCAGTTCTTC.

The J gene is TRBJ2-1, the V gene TRBV3-1; D may be TRBD2 (6 bases). There are 16 residues in the CDR3. CDR1 LGHDT and CDR2 YNNKEL come from the germline V gene (reference sequence). Between the trimmed V and J ends, which lost 3 bases and 0 bases, there was a span of 12 bases. The CDR3 loop is CASSHYSGSSYNEQFF. As DNA, the CDR3 is TGTGCCAGCAGCCATTATAGCGGAAGCTCCTACAATGAGCAGTTCTTC.

This clonotype was detected a few times. This CDR3 is CAISMGDSGETQYF. The CDR3 DNA follows: TGTGCCATCTCAATGGGGGATTCGGGCGAGACCCAGTACTTC. V gene TRBV10-3 combines with J gene TRBJ2-5, with D perhaps assigned TRBD1 or TRBD2 (5 bases each). Trimming took off 8 bases at V and 5 bases at J, with 18 bases between the two ends. The CDR3 has 14 residues. Germline loops: CDR1 ENHRY, CDR2 SYGVKD.

The chain uses TRBV15 and TRBJ1-2; perhaps TRBD1 as D (6 bases). Germline V gives CDR1 LNHNV, CDR2 YYDKDF (reference sequence). The CDR3 extends over 15 amino acids. With 0 bases removed from V and 4 bases from J, the gap between germline ends came to 12 bases. The CDR3 DNA follows: TGTGCCACCAGCAGAGAGTGGACAGCCAGCTATGGCTACACCTTC. It is translated as CATSREWTASYGYTF.

V usage is TRBV20-1 and J usage is TRBJ2-5, with D perhaps matching TRBD1 (5 bases). V dropped 0 bases and J dropped 5 bases, with 16 bases sitting between them. The CDR3 totals 15 residues. The germline V gene has CDR1 DFQATT and CDR2 SNEGSKA (reference sequence). The DNA of the CDR3 is TGCAGTGCTAGAGATCAGGGCAGCAGGTCGGAGACCCAGTACTTC. Residues: CSARDQGSRSETQYF.

This clonotype occurred a few times. The J gene is TRBJ1-1, the V gene TRBV7-2; 7 bases are a match to TRBD1. This CDR3 has 14 amino acids. The V gene end was trimmed by 5 bases and the J gene end by 11 bases; junction bases not matched to a gene: 14. Germline V CDR1 and CDR2: SGHTA, FQGNSA. CDR3 DNA sequence: TGTGCCAGCAGCCCCCAACGACAGGGCGGCGGGGCTTTCTTT. Protein sequence: CASSPQRQGGGAFF.

Comment on this clonotype: An end of the junction differs from the germline gene, which may be a read error. The chain employs TRBV20-1 and TRBJ2-2; 11 nucleotides align to TRBD2. The CDR3 has 16 residues. Germline V gene lookup returns CDR1 DFQATT and CDR2 SNEGSKA (reference sequence). DNA of the CDR3: TGCAGTGCTGGAGATGGGACTAGCGGCCACACCGGGGAGCTGTTTTTT. This encodes CSAGDGTSGHTGELFF.

The genes are TRBV12-3 or TRBV12-4 and TRBJ1-2; D unclear. V lost 3 bases to trimming and J lost 6 bases, with 11 bases between them. This CDR3 region has 13 residues. CDR3 in DNA: TGTGCCAGCAGTTTTTTCAGAGAAGATGGCTACACCTTC. It encodes CASSFFREDGYTF.

This clonotype was counted between two and nine times. The V gene is TRBV20-1, the J gene TRBJ2-3; TRBD2 matches at 7 bases. The CDR3 is 15 residues long. CDR1 DFQATT and CDR2 SNEGSKA come from the germline V gene (reference sequence). J was trimmed by 3 bases and V by 7 bases; bases with no gene match: 13. As DNA, the CDR3 is TGCAGTGTTTTCGAAGCGGGAAGAACAACAGATACGCAGTATTTT. The encoded protein is CSVFEAGRTTDTQYF.

This clonotype was observed many times. The rearrangement uses TRBV12-3 or TRBV12-4 and TRBJ2-5, with D tentatively TRBD1 or TRBD2 (5 bases each). The V end was cut by 3 bases, the J end by 7 bases, with 18 bases between. This CDR3 spans 15 amino acids. Here the CDR3 DNA reads TGTGCCAGCAGTTTCTTGAAGCGCGAGAGGGGGACCCAGTACTTC. It translates to CASSFLKRERGTQYF.